The 25 T cell receptor beta chains below all came from one sample that was sequenced in a study of CD4 T cell repertoires in COVID-19. Here immunoSEQ multiplex PCR was the method, and the copy in TCRdb shows in-frame clones only, minus some. The profile shows approximately 75,000 clones, around 82% of them singletons. The sample here was CD4+ T cells from peripheral blood, taken after recovery from COVID-19. All receptors come from a human donor who had COVID-19.

The rearrangement links TRBV2 to TRBJ2-1, with TRBD2 matching over 7 bases. Per germline, CDR1 SNHLY and CDR2 FYNNEI. Trimming at V came to 7 bases and at J to 6 bases, leaving 9 bases not matched to a gene. This CDR3 region has 14 residues. The chain's CDR3 is CASTRVIAGNEQFF. CDR3 DNA: TGTGCCAGCACGAGGGTGATAGCGGGCAATGAGCAGTTCTTC.

The rearrangement uses TRBV5-1 and TRBJ1-1, with D possibly TRBD1 on 5 matching bases. V was trimmed by 0 bases and J by 1 base, leaving 13 bases between them. CDR3 size: 16 residues. Germline CDR1 and CDR2: SGHRS and YFSETQ. This CDR3 is CASSLALGAANTEAFF. In nucleotides, the CDR3 is TGCGCCAGCAGCTTGGCACTTGGGGCAGCGAACACTGAAGCTTTCTTT.

The chain couples TRBV5-5 to TRBJ1-1, with D tentatively TRBD1 (6 bases). Germline CDR1 is SGHKS and CDR2 is YYEKEE (reference sequence). The V gene lost 3 bases and the J gene lost 1 base, with 19 bases spanning the gap. This CDR3 is built from 17 residues. This CDR3 reads CASSSPTVGGRNTEAFF. The CDR3 DNA sequence: TGTGCCAGCAGCTCCCCAACCGTCGGGGGCCGGAACACTGAAGCTTTCTTT.

The J gene is TRBJ1-2, the V gene TRBV7-2; 9 bases align to TRBD1. V lost 2 bases, J lost 4 bases, and 11 bases stayed unmatched. CDR3 size: 17 residues. Germline V gene data show CDR1 as SGHTA and CDR2 as FQGNSA. In DNA form, the CDR3 reads TGTGCCAGCAGCTTATGGGGACAGGGCCACATACCCTATGGCTACACCTTC. Protein product: CASSLWGQGHIPYGYTF.

This clone was recorded once. This rearrangement joins TRBV18 to TRBJ2-5, with D perhaps TRBD2 (6 bases). V was clipped by 3 bases and J by 5 bases, with 7 bases between them. There are 12 residues in the CDR3. Germline CDR1 KGHSH, CDR2 LQKENI. CDR3 in DNA: TGTGCCAGCTCACCGGAGGGGGAGACCCAGTACTTC. It specifies CASSPEGETQYF. Supplemented by reference TRBV18 and TRBJ2-5, the full variable domain reads NAGVMQNPRHLVRRRGQEARLRCSPMKGHSHVYWYRQLPEEGLKFMVYLQKENIIDESGMPKERFSAEFPKEGPSILRIQQVVRGDSAAYFCASSPEGETQYFGPGTRLLVL.

The V gene is TRBV18, the J gene TRBJ1-5; weak D call: TRBD1 (6 bases). The CDR3 spans 15 residues. V was pared by 5 bases and J by 0 bases, with 11 bases between. The germline V gene has CDR1 KGHSH and CDR2 LQKENI. CDR3 DNA sequence: TGTGCCAGCTCAGCGGACAGTAGTAGCAATCAGCCCCAGCATTTT. This gives the protein CASSADSSSNQPQHF.

This chain links TRBV2 with TRBJ1-2; D is ambiguous. With 8 bases removed from V and 1 base from J, the gap between germline ends came to 14 bases. The CDR3 totals 14 residues. Per germline, CDR1 SNHLY and CDR2 FYNNEI. The CDR3 nucleotides read TGTGCCAGCGAGGGCGGAGCCCTTAACTATGGCTACACCTTC. It yields the protein CASEGGALNYGYTF. Complete variable domain (other parts from reference TRBV2 and TRBJ1-2): EPEVTQTPSHQVTQMGQEVILRCVPISNHLYFYWYRQILGQKVEFLVSFYNNEISEKSEIFDDQFSVERPDGSNFTLKIRSTKLEDSAMYFCASEGGALNYGYTFGSGTRLTVV.

Comments on this clone: One end of the junction is discordant with germline, which a read error may explain. V is TRBV28 and J is TRBJ2-2, with D perhaps matching TRBD1 or TRBD2 (5 bases each). The germline V gene encodes CDR1 MDHEN and CDR2 SYDVKM. The CDR3 extends over 15 amino acids. As DNA, the CDR3 is TGTGCCAGCAGCTTATTGGGGGTTAACACCGGGGAGCTGTTTTTT. Residues: CASSLLGVNTGELFF.

The gene calls are TRBV24-1 and TRBJ1-2; TRBD1 aligns across 8 bases. CDR3 size: 14 residues. Per the germline V gene, CDR1 is KGHDR and CDR2 is SFDVKD. The ends lost 3 bases at V and 8 bases at J; junction bases unmatched: 7. The CDR3 region is CATSDADRDEGYTF. CDR3 coding DNA: TGTGCCACCAGTGATGCGGACAGGGACGAAGGCTACACCTTC.

J is TRBJ2-3 and V is TRBV5-1, with 10 bases lining up with TRBD2. V shed 5 bases and J 2 bases; nucleotides not matched to a gene: 5. Germline V lookup: CDR1 SGHRS, CDR2 YFSETQ. There are 15 residues in the CDR3. The CDR3 DNA sequence: TGCGCCAGCAGTCTAGCGGGAGTTCTCACAGATACGCAGTATTTT. This sequence encodes CASSLAGVLTDTQYF.

The chain combines TRBV9 with TRBJ1-3, with D perhaps matching TRBD1 (6 bases). This CDR3 spans 15 amino acids. Per the germline V gene, CDR1 is SGDLS and CDR2 is YYNGEE. V dropped 3 bases and J dropped 0 bases, with 10 bases sitting between them. The CDR3 DNA reads as TGTGCCAGCAGCGCCTTGGGGGCCTCTGGAAACACCATATATTTT. Translating gives CASSALGASGNTIYF. Full variable domain (remainder filled in from reference TRBV9 and TRBJ1-3): DSGVTQTPKHLITATGQRVTLRCSPRSGDLSVYWYQQSLDQGLQFLIQYYNGEERAKGNILERFSAQQFPDLHSELNLSSLELGDSALYFCASSALGASGNTIYFGEGSWLTVV.

The V and J genes are TRBV5-1 and TRBJ2-7; TRBD2 is a possible D gene (5 bases). The CDR3 has 15 amino acids. CDR1 and CDR2 (germline): SGHRS, YFSETQ. Deletions cut 4 bases from V and 4 bases from J, with 18 bases between. This CDR3 reads CASSREGTTFYEQYF. CDR3 bases: TGCGCCAGCAGCCGGGAAGGCACCACATTTTACGAGCAGTACTTC.

The V and J genes are TRBV29-1 and TRBJ2-1, with 8 bases aligning to TRBD1. CDR1 and CDR2 from the germline V gene are SQVTM and ANQGSEA. Trimming removed 3 bases from V and 5 bases from J; junction bases left unmatched: 6. The CDR3 loop spans 14 amino acids. The CDR3 coding sequence is TGCAGCGTTGACGCGACAGGGGCTCACAATGAGCAGTTCTTC. This codes for CSVDATGAHNEQFF.

The chain carries TRBV2 and TRBJ1-5; D gene unclear. The CDR3 covers 15 residues. With 7 bases removed from V and 1 base from J, the gap between germline ends came to 14 bases. The germline V gene has CDR1 SNHLY and CDR2 FYNNEI. The CDR3 coding sequence is TGTGCCAGCACTAACTCGGACGGGAGCAATCAGCCCCAGCATTTT. It codes for CASTNSDGSNQPQHF.

This clone was counted a few times. The gene calls are TRBV7-8 and TRBJ1-5; 8 bases fit TRBD1. Germline CDR1 and CDR2: SGHVS and FQNEAQ. There are 16 residues in the CDR3. The J segment lost 0 bases and the V segment lost 5 bases, leaving 6 bases of the junction unmatched. This CDR3 is CASSLGTGNSNQPQHF. DNA for the CDR3: TGTGCCAGCAGCCTCGGGACAGGTAATAGCAATCAGCCCCAGCATTTT.

The chain carries TRBV28 and TRBJ2-1; 8 bases align to TRBD2. The CDR3 runs to 15 residues. Germline trimming cut 5 bases from V and 5 bases from J; bases unmatched to any gene: 8. From germline, CDR1 is MDHEN and CDR2 SYDVKM. Here the CDR3 reads CASSESGRWDNEQFF. CDR3 in DNA: TGTGCCAGCAGTGAAAGCGGGAGATGGGACAATGAGCAGTTCTTC.

The chain uses TRBV5-1 and TRBJ1-5; D unresolved. Germline V gene sequence: CDR1 SGHRS, CDR2 YFSETQ. CDR3 length equals 14 residues. V lost 1 base and J 5 bases, leaving 10 bases between the germline ends. The CDR3 loop is CASSLWSGDQPQHF. DNA of the CDR3: TGCGCCAGCAGCTTGTGGTCGGGAGATCAGCCCCAGCATTTT. The full variable domain, completed using reference TRBV5-1 and TRBJ1-5, is KAGVTQTPRYLIKTRGQQVTLSCSPISGHRSVSWYQQTPGQGLQFLFEYFSETQRNKGNFPGRFSGRQFSNSRSEMNVSTLELGDSALYLCASSLWSGDQPQHFGDGTRLSIL.

The chain joins TRBV19 to TRBJ2-1; 7 nucleotides align to TRBD2. The CDR3 runs to 13 residues. Germline CDR1 and CDR2: LNHDA and SQIVND (reference sequence). V shed 4 bases, J shed 9 bases, and the junction held 6 bases outside the gene matches. DNA of the CDR3: TGTGCCAGTAGTAGGCGACTAGCCGGTGAGCAGTTCTTC. Its translation is CASSRRLAGEQFF.

V usage is TRBV19 and J usage is TRBJ2-7; D unresolved. Trimming took off 6 bases at V and 4 bases at J, with 10 bases between the two ends. Germline V gene lookup returns CDR1 LNHDA and CDR2 SQIVND (reference sequence). This CDR3 has 12 residues. CDR3 amino acids: CASSSLGYEQYF. CDR3 in DNA: TGTGCCAGTAGCTCTCTCGGATACGAGCAGTACTTC.

The chain links TRBV10-3 to TRBJ1-2; 11 positions agree with TRBD1. The CDR3 covers 13 residues. The germline CDR1 and CDR2 sequences are ENHRY and SYGVKD. V gave up 7 bases and J gave up 5 bases; unmatched junction bases: 3. CDR3 protein: CAITGTGGYGYTF. The CDR3, as DNA: TGTGCCATCACCGGGACAGGGGGGTATGGCTACACCTTC.

This rearrangement joins TRBV6-1 to TRBJ2-1, with D possibly matching TRBD2 (6 bases). Germline V gene lookup returns CDR1 MNHNS and CDR2 SASEGT. The V end lost 3 bases, the J end lost 9 bases, and 12 bases lay between the germline ends. CDR3 length equals 13 residues. CDR3 DNA sequence: TGTGCCAGCAGTGAGGGGCGGGATGGTGAGCAGTTCTTC. The encoded protein is CASSEGRDGEQFF.

V and J are TRBV7-9 and TRBJ2-7, with 7 nucleotides matching TRBD2. The germline gives CDR1 SEHNR, CDR2 FQNEAQ (reference sequence). This CDR3 region has 15 residues. The V segment lost 3 bases and the J segment 2 bases; nucleotides outside the gene matches: 7. The CDR3 region is CASSLGTSATYEQYF. The CDR3 nucleotides are TGTGCCAGCAGCTTGGGAACTAGCGCTACCTACGAGCAGTACTTC.

This clone was recorded once. This sequence joins TRBV4-2 and TRBJ2-5; a weak D match, TRBD2 (7 bases). Between the trimmed V and J ends, which lost 8 bases and 3 bases, there was a span of 19 bases. Germline V gene data show CDR1 as LGHNA and CDR2 as YNFKEQ. This CDR3 spans 15 amino acids. The CDR3 is CASSRQPGGEETQYF. CDR3 in DNA: TGTGCCAGCTCCCGTCAGCCGGGGGGCGAAGAGACCCAGTACTTC.

The chain has TRBV2 and TRBJ2-1, with 8 nucleotides matching TRBD1. Looked up from germline, CDR1 is SNHLY and CDR2 is FYNNEI. The CDR3 has 13 amino acids. V was clipped by 6 bases and J by 9 bases; unmatched bases: 7. DNA for the CDR3: TGTGCCAGCAGGCTCTGGGACAGGCCTGAGCAGTTCTTC. Translation: CASRLWDRPEQFF.

The CDR3 sequence: CASSFPKVRGPPSSTDTQYF. For the CDR3, the DNA is TGTGCCAGCAGTTTCCCGAAGGTCCGGGGCCCCCCTTCTAGCACAGATACGCAGTATTTT. This chain uses TRBV28 with TRBJ2-3, with D perhaps TRBD1 or TRBD2 (5 bases each). Trimming stripped 3 bases from V and 0 bases from J, with 25 bases between. CDR3 length: 20 residues. Germline V gives CDR1 MDHEN, CDR2 SYDVKM.